Below, 11 T cell receptor beta chains from the same sample are listed, as sequenced in a study of response to subunit inactivated influenza vaccine. One entry per CDR3 protein, called by TCRdb with MiXCR from the RT-PCR reads. The table shows 630,000 or so distinct CDR3 sequences, with more than 15% occurring only once. This specimen was PBMCs from blood, taken 11 to 12 days after vaccination. Receptors originate from a man aged 50 to 59 who received an inactivated influenza vaccine.

This clonotype was counted many times. This chain uses TRBV4-2 with TRBJ2-1; 11 bases are a match to TRBD2. The CDR3 spans 18 residues. Germline V gene sequence: CDR1 LGHNA, CDR2 YNFKEQ. Trimming cost V 3 bases and J 3 bases; bases outside gene matches: 10. CDR3 nucleotide sequence: TGTGCCAGCAGCCAGGGATCGACTAGCGGGGCGGGCTACAATGAGCAGTTCTTC. Translated, it gives CASSQGSTSGAGYNEQFF.

CDR3 DNA: TGTGCCAGCAGTTACGGGTCCCTGGCCCAGTACTTC. Translating gives CASSYGSLAQYF. The chain employs TRBV6-2 or TRBV6-3 and TRBJ2-5; D not certain. V lost 2 bases and J 9 bases, leaving 10 bases between the germline ends. CDR3 size: 12 residues. From germline, CDR1 is MNHEY and CDR2 SVGEGT.

The chain couples TRBV29-1 to TRBJ2-7; no reliable D call. The CDR3 totals 13 residues. Germline CDR1 reads SQVTM; CDR2 reads ANQGSEA. V dropped 4 bases and J dropped 7 bases, with 17 bases sitting between them. The DNA for the CDR3 is TGCAGCGTTGCTGTGACACTTCTAGGAGAGCAGTACTTC. Translated: CSVAVTLLGEQYF.

J is TRBJ2-7 and V is TRBV4-1, with D perhaps TRBD1 (6 bases). The CDR3 is 15 amino acids. The V gene's germline CDR1 is MGHRA and CDR2 YSYEKL. V gave up 0 bases and J gave up 5 bases, with 14 bases separating them. CDR3 sequence reads: CASSQDWTVFDEQYF. CDR3 sequence (DNA): TGCGCCAGCAGCCAAGATTGGACAGTCTTCGACGAGCAGTACTTC.

Note on this clonotype: Sequence at one end of the junction differs from germline and may be a read error. The chain recombines TRBV7-7 with TRBJ2-5, with 8 bases aligning to TRBD1. Germline assignment: CDR1 SSHAT and CDR2 FNYEAQ (reference sequence). The CDR3 extends over 15 amino acids. CDR3: CASSLGQGATETQYF. CDR3 bases: TGTGCTAGCAGCTTGGGGCAGGGGGCCACAGAGACCCAGTACTTC.

This clonotype occurred a few times. The gene calls are TRBV5-6 and TRBJ1-1; TRBD1 agrees at 9 bases. CDR3 length: 15 residues. Per germline, CDR1 SGHDT and CDR2 YYEEEE. Losses at the gene ends were 1 base for V and 4 bases for J; bases not matched to a gene: 5. The CDR3, as DNA: TGTGCCAGCAGCTTGAGCAGGGACAGGGCCACTGAAGCTTTCTTT. Encoded protein: CASSLSRDRATEAFF.

The chain combines TRBV10-3 with TRBJ1-5; 9 positions match TRBD1. V lost 8 bases, J lost 5 bases, and 4 bases stayed unmatched. In germline, CDR1 is ENHRY, CDR2 SYGVKD. The CDR3 spans 13 residues. CDR3: CAIGRQGDQPQHF. The CDR3 DNA follows: TGTGCCATCGGGAGACAGGGGGATCAGCCCCAGCATTTT.

V gene TRBV20-1 combines with J gene TRBJ2-7; D is possibly TRBD2 (6 bases). From germline, CDR1 is DFQATT and CDR2 SNEGSKA (reference sequence). The CDR3 covers 13 residues. Between the trimmed V and J ends, which lost 3 bases and 2 bases, there was a span of 11 bases. CDR3 region: CSASAGFAYEQYF. The CDR3 coding sequence is TGCAGTGCTAGTGCGGGGTTCGCCTACGAGCAGTACTTC.

This clonotype was seen at least ten times. The rearrangement joins TRBV12-3 or TRBV12-4 to TRBJ2-1; 7 nucleotides line up with TRBD2. V trimming: 6 bases; J trimming: 9 bases; junction bases outside the gene matches: 11. The CDR3 totals 14 residues. The CDR3 here is CASSPWGGEGEQFF. The CDR3, as DNA: TGTGCCAGCAGCCCCTGGGGGGGAGAGGGTGAGCAGTTCTTC.

There are many counts of this clonotype. The chain has TRBV15 and TRBJ1-1, with D perhaps matching TRBD1 (5 bases). Germline V gives CDR1 LNHNV, CDR2 YYDKDF (reference sequence). V lost 0 bases and J lost 0, with 17 bases in between. The CDR3 loop spans 18 amino acids. The CDR3 spells CATSREEPGAGLNTEAFF. CDR3 DNA: TGTGCCACCAGCAGAGAAGAACCTGGTGCAGGGCTGAACACTGAAGCTTTCTTT.

The V call is TRBV7-8, the J call TRBJ1-5; D unresolved. Germline loops: CDR1 SGHVS, CDR2 FQNEAQ. Trimming cost V 1 base and J 5 bases, with 9 bases left between them. The CDR3 totals 14 residues. CDR3 amino acids: CASSLVEGYQPQHF. The CDR3 DNA sequence: TGTGCCAGCAGCTTAGTGGAAGGGTATCAGCCCCAGCATTTT.